Following are 23 T cell receptor beta chains from one sample sequenced in a study of blood T cell repertoires in COVID-19. The protocol was immunoSEQ multiplex PCR, while the TCRdb copy is restricted to in-frame clones and leaves out a portion. The top ten hold 1.9% of the sample, which has 200,000 to 250,000 clones, roughly four fifths seen once. The sequenced material came from peripheral blood. These TCRs come from a man aged 25-40 years who had recovered from COVID-19.

The chain has TRBV7-9 and TRBJ2-3, with D perhaps matching TRBD1 (5 bases). V was cut by 1 base and J by 0 bases, with 8 bases left in between. The CDR3 length is 15 residues. The germline CDR1 and CDR2 sequences are SEHNR and FQNEAQ (reference sequence). Written as DNA, the CDR3 is TGTGCCAGCAGCTTAGTCGACAGCAGCACAGATACGCAGTATTTT. Protein product: CASSLVDSSTDTQYF.

The chain recombines TRBV2 with TRBJ1-6; 8 bases align to TRBD1. Germline CDR1 reads SNHLY; CDR2 reads FYNNEI. The V and J ends lost 4 bases and 3 bases, in that order; junction bases with no gene match: 5. This CDR3 contains 16 residues. The CDR3 DNA reads as TGTGCCAGCAGTGCTGACAGGGGACTCTATAATTCACCCCTCCACTTT. The encoded protein is CASSADRGLYNSPLHF.

V usage is TRBV2 and J usage is TRBJ2-7; perhaps TRBD2 as D (5 bases). Germline lookup yields CDR1 SNHLY and CDR2 FYNNEI. The length of the CDR3 is 14 residues. V was trimmed by 6 bases and J by 0 bases, leaving 12 bases between them. CDR3 region: CASSAGPSSYEQYF. CDR3 nucleotide sequence: TGTGCCAGCAGCGCGGGCCCTTCCTCCTACGAGCAGTACTTC.

This chain connects TRBV27 to TRBJ1-1, with D possibly being TRBD1 (5 bases). The CDR3 extends over 15 amino acids. V was pared by 4 bases and J by 0 bases, with 12 bases between. The germline CDR1 and CDR2 sequences are MNHEY and SMNVEV (reference sequence). CDR3 residues: CASSSSRVLNTEAFF. The CDR3 nucleotides read TGTGCCAGCAGTTCGTCCAGGGTGTTGAACACTGAAGCTTTCTTT.

The V gene is TRBV2, the J gene TRBJ1-5, with TRBD1 matching over 11 bases. The germline V gene has CDR1 SNHLY and CDR2 FYNNEI. The CDR3 contains 16 residues. V shed 8 bases and J 0 bases; nucleotides not matched to a gene: 6. CDR3 amino acids: CASGTGGSSSNQPQHF. For the CDR3, the DNA is TGTGCCAGCGGGACAGGGGGGTCCTCTAGCAATCAGCCCCAGCATTTT.

The V gene is TRBV5-4, the J gene TRBJ2-7; 7 bases line up with TRBD2. The CDR3 has 14 residues. Germline lookup yields CDR1 SGHNT and CDR2 YYREEE (reference sequence). The V and J ends lost 3 bases and 2 bases, in that order; junction bases with no gene match: 5. DNA for the CDR3: TGTGCCAGCAGCTCAGCTAGCGGAACCTACGAGCAGTACGTC. Translation: CASSSASGTYEQYV.

V is TRBV12-5 and J is TRBJ2-2; weak D call: TRBD2 (5 bases). This CDR3 spans 13 amino acids. The ends were cut back, 4 bases at V and 3 bases at J, with 6 bases in the middle. Germline V gives CDR1 LGHNT, CDR2 FRNRAP. The CDR3 sequence is CASGSGYTGELFF. The CDR3 bases are TGTGCTAGTGGTTCGGGGTACACCGGGGAGCTGTTTTTT.

V gene TRBV5-1 combines with J gene TRBJ2-1; TRBD2 agrees at 14 bases. J lost 0 bases, V lost 3 bases, and 8 bases had no gene match. The germline V gene has CDR1 SGHRS and CDR2 YFSETQ. The CDR3 consists of 19 residues. This CDR3 is CASSSGLAGGRVSYNEQFF. The DNA for the CDR3 is TGCGCCAGCAGCTCCGGACTAGCGGGGGGACGGGTCTCCTACAATGAGCAGTTCTTC.

This chain connects TRBV29-1 to TRBJ2-5; 10 bases are a match to TRBD2. The trim removed 4 bases at V and 5 bases at J, leaving 7 bases unmatched. The CDR3 spans 14 residues. Germline values: CDR1 SQVTM, CDR2 ANQGSEA. Here the CDR3 DNA reads TGCAGCGTTGCCGAGCGGGGGGGCCGTGAGACCCAGTACTTC. Encoded protein: CSVAERGGRETQYF.

The chain recombines TRBV29-1 with TRBJ2-5; 7 nucleotides agree with TRBD1. V lost 6 bases and J lost 3; bases outside the gene matches: 7. CDR1 is SQVTM, CDR2 ANQGSEA, per germline. CDR3 length: 13 residues. CDR3 sequence (DNA): TGCAGCGTCGACCCCGGGACAGAAGAGACCCAGTACTTC. Its translation: CSVDPGTEETQYF.

In nucleotides, the CDR3 is TGTGCCAGCAGGCCCAGGACAGGGGGCGGAATGGAGCTGTTTTTT. Translation: CASRPRTGGGMELFF. This chain connects TRBV2 to TRBJ2-2; the match to TRBD1 covers 11 bases. CDR3 length: 15 residues. Germline V CDR1 and CDR2: SNHLY, FYNNEI. The J segment lost 10 bases and the V segment lost 6 bases, leaving 10 bases of the junction unmatched.

V gene TRBV27 combines with J gene TRBJ1-2, with 10 bases that match TRBD1. V trimming: 5 bases; J trimming: 2 bases; junction bases outside the gene matches: 8. This CDR3 has 16 residues. Germline CDR1 is MNHEY and CDR2 is SMNVEV (reference sequence). For the CDR3, the DNA is TGTGCCAGCAGTCGGACAGGGGGTACGGAAAACTATGGCTACACCTTC. Its protein product is CASSRTGGTENYGYTF.

The rearrangement joins TRBV7-9 to TRBJ2-4, with D tentatively TRBD2 (5 bases). The germline V gene encodes CDR1 SEHNR and CDR2 FQNEAQ (reference sequence). The CDR3 loop spans 13 amino acids. V gave up 1 base and J gave up 15 bases, with 16 bases separating them. Here the CDR3 DNA reads TGTGCCAGCAGCTTAGGGACGGGGTTGATTTGGTACTTC. Translation gives CASSLGTGLIWYF.

This chain connects TRBV5-4 to TRBJ2-5; D is unclear. The CDR3 consists of 15 residues. With 1 base removed from V and 3 bases from J, the gap between germline ends came to 13 bases. Per the germline V gene, CDR1 is SGHNT and CDR2 is YYREEE (reference sequence). CDR3: CASSLLPPAEETQYF. CDR3 bases: TGTGCCAGCAGCTTGTTGCCCCCGGCGGAAGAGACCCAGTACTTC.

This sequence joins TRBV5-5 and TRBJ2-7; D not certain. The V end lost 1 base, the J end lost 5 bases, and 4 bases lay between the germline ends. From germline, CDR1 is SGHKS and CDR2 YYEKEE (reference sequence). This CDR3 has 11 residues. The CDR3 here is CASSLFNEQYF. CDR3 bases: TGTGCCAGCAGCTTGTTCAACGAGCAGTACTTC.

The rearrangement uses TRBV2 and TRBJ1-2; D is uncertain. Germline V gene sequence: CDR1 SNHLY, CDR2 FYNNEI. This CDR3 comprises 13 residues. Trimming took 6 bases from V and 3 from J, leaving 11 bases between them. The CDR3 sequence: CASRENSYYGYTF. The CDR3 DNA is TGTGCCAGCAGAGAGAACAGCTACTATGGCTACACCTTC.

The chain carries TRBV2 and TRBJ1-2; D is unclear. From germline, CDR1 is SNHLY and CDR2 FYNNEI. CDR3 size: 13 residues. The V end was cut by 4 bases, the J end by 3 bases, with 9 bases between. The CDR3 protein is CASSAAGDYGYTF. For the CDR3, the DNA is TGTGCCAGCAGTGCTGCCGGGGACTATGGCTACACCTTC.

The chain recombines TRBV2 with TRBJ2-7; 8 bases match TRBD2. V shed 4 bases, J shed 0 bases, and the junction held 5 bases outside the gene matches. Germline lookup yields CDR1 SNHLY and CDR2 FYNNEI. This CDR3 region has 15 residues. The CDR3, as DNA: TGTGCCAGCAGTGCCATCGGGAGGGACTCCTACGAGCAGTACGTC. Translation gives CASSAIGRDSYEQYV.

The chain has TRBV5-4 and TRBJ1-1, with 7 bases matching TRBD1. This CDR3 has 12 amino acids. The V gene end was trimmed by 4 bases and the J gene end by 8 bases; junction bases not matched to a gene: 5. CDR1 is SGHNT, CDR2 YYREEE, per germline (reference sequence). The CDR3: CASSLTGEEAFF. DNA for the CDR3: TGTGCCAGCAGCCTAACAGGGGAAGAAGCTTTCTTT.

The chain carries TRBV7-3 and TRBJ1-6; D is perhaps TRBD1 (6 bases). From germline, CDR1 is SGHTA and CDR2 FQGTGA. The CDR3 runs 14 residues. V was cut by 5 bases and J by 5 bases, with 10 bases left in between. CDR3 protein: CASSVQGNNSPLHF. The DNA for the CDR3 is TGTGCCAGCAGCGTCCAGGGGAATAATTCACCCCTCCACTTT.

V and J are TRBV5-1 and TRBJ1-6; D unclear. This CDR3 contains 14 residues. Germline CDR1 reads SGHRS; CDR2 reads YFSETQ. Trimming took off 4 bases at V and 7 bases at J, with 12 bases between the two ends. CDR3 sequence: CASSQDNRNSPLHF. The DNA for the CDR3 is TGCGCCAGCAGCCAGGATAATAGAAATTCACCCCTCCACTTT. Using reference TRBV5-1 and TRBJ1-6 for the parts outside the CDR3, the full variable domain is KAGVTQTPRYLIKTRGQQVTLSCSPISGHRSVSWYQQTPGQGLQFLFEYFSETQRNKGNFPGRFSGRQFSNSRSEMNVSTLELGDSALYLCASSQDNRNSPLHFGNGTRLTVT.

This sequence joins TRBV7-9 and TRBJ2-1; 7 bases line up with TRBD1. The CDR3 is made up of 15 amino acids. The germline V gene has CDR1 SEHNR and CDR2 FQNEAQ (reference sequence). V trimming: 2 bases; J trimming: 7 bases; junction bases outside the gene matches: 8. The CDR3 is CASSLKGAQYNEQFF. CDR3 in DNA: TGTGCCAGCAGCTTAAAGGGGGCGCAGTATAATGAGCAGTTCTTC. Drawing the rest from reference TRBV7-9 and TRBJ2-1, the complete variable domain is DTGVSQNPRHKITKRGQNVTFRCDPISEHNRLYWYRQTLGQGPEFLTYFQNEAQLEKSRLLSDRFSAERPKGSFSTLEIQRTEQGDSAMYLCASSLKGAQYNEQFFGPGTRLTVL.

This clone has only one observation. CDR3 protein: CASSAGSGANVLTF. The DNA of the CDR3 is TGTGCCAGCAGTGCAGGGTCTGGGGCCAACGTCCTGACTTTC. The J gene is TRBJ2-6, the V gene TRBV2, with D maybe TRBD1 (5 bases). Germline V lookup: CDR1 SNHLY, CDR2 FYNNEI. The V end lost 4 bases, the J end lost 1 base, and 5 bases lay between the germline ends. The CDR3 is 14 amino acids.